Reported below is one T cell receptor beta chain. Only in-frame clones appear in the TCRdb table, and some are missing; sequencing was by immunoSEQ multiplex PCR. The sample yields about 600,000 clones, 95% to 98% seen once. V lost 3 bases to trimming and J lost 3 bases; unmatched junction nucleotides: 6. The germline CDR1 and CDR2 sequences are SGHRS and YFSETQ. The CDR3 totals 15 residues. These data come from a study of shared clonotypes between healthy human individuals. The chain couples TRBV5-1 to TRBJ2-7; TRBD1 aligns across 10 bases. Sequences were obtained from naive CD4+ T cells sorted from blood. The subset denotes: CD45RA+ positively selected. The sequence was collected from a woman aged 25 to 45 in good health. Here the CDR3 reads CASSSWTGGLYEQYF. Written as DNA, the CDR3 is TGCGCCAGCAGCTCGTGGACAGGGGGTCTCTACGAGCAGTACTTC.